This T cell receptor beta chain appears in the sequencing data of a study of shared clonotypes between healthy human individuals. Whole-study findings and limits: The small donor group covered limited genetic and exposure diversity.

Donors were healthy HIV-negative adults without recently reported acute infections or vaccinations. About 90 million PBMCs per unsorted sample were used for genomic DNA. The sequencing of unsorted PBMC DNA took place on ten immunoSEQ deep assay plates. Here immunoSEQ multiplex PCR was the method, and the copy in TCRdb shows in-frame clones only, minus some. The sample holds 400,000 to 500,000 clones, around 78% seen once. Concerning this clone itself: The antigen is undetermined.

From germline, CDR1 is SGHTA and CDR2 FQGTGA. The CDR3 sequence is 15 residues long. V shed 0 bases, J shed 7 bases, and the junction held 2 bases outside the gene matches. This TCR derives from a woman aged 40 to 50 in good health. Some clones in this sample may be carry-over from other donors' samples. The chain joins TRBV7-3 to TRBJ2-1; TRBD2 matches at 11 bases. The source material was PBMCs. In DNA, the CDR3 is TGTGCCAGCAGCTTAACCCCTAGCGGGAGGAATGAGCAGTTCTTC. Its protein product is CASSLTPSGRNEQFF.